These 27 T cell receptor beta chains came from one sample sequenced in a study of immune evolution from preneoplasia to lung adenocarcinoma. Repertoires were generated with immunoSEQ multiplex PCR, while TCRdb's copy carries only in-frame clones and drops some. Of some 4,000 clones in the sample, roughly 76% are singletons; the top ten hold 13% to 15%. Sequencing was done on a sample of FFPE minimally invasive lung adenocarcinoma tissue. These receptors came from a person in their sixties or seventies with lung adenocarcinoma.

The chain carries TRBV28 and TRBJ2-2; D is perhaps TRBD1 (6 bases). Germline V gene sequence: CDR1 MDHEN, CDR2 SYDVKM. The CDR3 spans 13 residues. Trimming removed 10 bases from V and 6 bases from J, with 15 bases in between. The CDR3 nucleotides are TGTGCCACAAGGGGGAGAGTCGCCGGGGAGCTGTTTTTT. Translation: CATRGRVAGELFF. Together with reference TRBV28 and TRBJ2-2, the CDR3 gives the full variable domain: DVKVTQSSRYLVKRTGEKVFLECVQDMDHENMFWYRQDPGLGLRLIYFSYDVKMKEKGDIPEGYSVSREKKERFSLILESASTNQTSMYLCATRGRVAGELFFGEGSRLTVL.

The chain is built from TRBV7-2 and TRBJ2-3, with 7 nucleotides matching TRBD2. Germline assignment: CDR1 SGHTA and CDR2 FQGNSA. The V gene end was trimmed by 5 bases and the J gene end by 3 bases; junction bases not matched to a gene: 8. This CDR3 spans 15 amino acids. This CDR3 is CASSEAGVRTDTQYF. Written as DNA, the CDR3 is TGTGCCAGCAGCGAGGCGGGAGTAAGGACAGATACGCAGTATTTT.

This clone has only a few counts. The V call is TRBV5-6, the J call TRBJ2-5; D is unresolved. V lost 3 bases and J lost 9, with 15 bases in between. Germline CDR1 and CDR2: SGHDT and YYEEEE. This CDR3 has 13 amino acids. The DNA for the CDR3 is TGTGCCAGCAGCTCATTACTAAGCTTGGCCCAGTACTTC. This sequence encodes CASSSLLSLAQYF.

The chain links TRBV2 to TRBJ1-1; weak D call: TRBD1 (5 bases). The CDR3 covers 11 residues. V was shortened by 8 bases and J by 6 bases, with 10 bases between the two germline ends. Germline values: CDR1 SNHLY, CDR2 FYNNEI. CDR3 bases: TGTGCCAGCCTACAGGTCTCTGAAGCTTTCTTT. Encoded protein: CASLQVSEAFF.

The chain couples TRBV6-5 to TRBJ1-1; 7 bases map to TRBD1. This CDR3 comprises 14 residues. Germline V lookup: CDR1 MNHEY, CDR2 SVGAGI. J lost 1 base, V lost 5 bases, and 4 bases had no gene match. CDR3 sequence (DNA): TGTGCCAGCAGTGTGACAGGGCCGAACACTGAAGCTTTCTTT. It is translated as CASSVTGPNTEAFF.

The J gene is TRBJ1-4, the V gene TRBV28; D gene uncertain. There are 11 residues in the CDR3. Trimming stripped 6 bases from V and 4 bases from J, with 3 bases between. Per germline, CDR1 MDHEN and CDR2 SYDVKM. Here the CDR3 reads CASSLNEKLFF. The CDR3 nucleotides read TGTGCCAGCAGCCTTAATGAAAAACTGTTTTTT.

The chain links TRBV11-2 to TRBJ2-2; TRBD1 matches at 8 bases. The CDR3 covers 16 residues. Per the germline V gene, CDR1 is SGHAT and CDR2 is FQNNGV. With 6 bases clipped from V and 1 base from J, the junction kept 7 bases outside the gene matches. The CDR3 region has the DNA TGTGCCAGCAGTAAAGGCAGGGGGCGGAACACCGGGGAGCTGTTTTTT. Translation gives CASSKGRGRNTGELFF.

By frequency in the sample, this clone is large. V usage is TRBV7-9 and J usage is TRBJ1-2, with D possibly matching TRBD1 (5 bases). Trimming removed 6 bases at V and 5 bases at J, with 22 bases between. CDR1 and CDR2 from the germline V gene are SEHNR and FQNEAQ (reference sequence). The CDR3 runs 16 residues. The CDR3 here is CASRGGRRVDRYGYTF. The DNA of the CDR3 is TGTGCCAGCAGGGGAGGGCGCAGGGTCGATCGGTATGGCTACACCTTC.

The chain employs TRBV6-1 and TRBJ2-5; D may be TRBD2 (6 bases). V was clipped by 4 bases and J by 4 bases, with 16 bases between them. The CDR3 contains 15 residues. Germline assignment: CDR1 MNHNS and CDR2 SASEGT. In DNA, the CDR3 is TGTGCCAGCAGTGGGATGGGCGGGAAGAGAGAGACCCAGTACTTC. This codes for CASSGMGGKRETQYF.

In its sample, this clone was seen once. This rearrangement joins TRBV29-1 to TRBJ2-5; D gene uncertain. The V end was cut by 7 bases, the J end by 2 bases, with 5 bases between. Germline CDR1 and CDR2: SQVTM and ANQGSEA. The CDR3 is 10 amino acids. In DNA, the CDR3 is TGCAGCGCTGCACAAGAGACCCAGTACTTC. Protein sequence: CSAAQETQYF.

The V gene is TRBV15, the J gene TRBJ1-1, with a weak D call TRBD1 (5 bases). This CDR3 spans 13 amino acids. CDR1 is LNHNV and CDR2 is YYDKDF in the germline V gene (reference sequence). Trimming cost V 0 bases and J 10 bases, with 12 bases left between them. This CDR3 is CATSREVGQGAFF. In DNA form, the CDR3 reads TGTGCCACCAGCAGAGAGGTAGGCCAGGGAGCTTTCTTT.

The genes are TRBV7-3 and TRBJ2-5, with TRBD2 identical over 8 bases. In germline, CDR1 is SGHTA, CDR2 FQGTGA. Unmatched junction bases numbered 4, after V lost 5 bases and J lost 5 bases. The CDR3 has 13 amino acids. CDR3 sequence (DNA): TGTGCCAGCAGCCCGGGGGGGTTCGAGACCCAGTACTTC. Amino acids: CASSPGGFETQYF. The full variable domain, its missing parts supplied by reference TRBV7-3 and TRBJ2-5, is GAGVSQTPSNKVTEKGKYVELRCDPISGHTALYWYRQSLGQGPEFLIYFQGTGAADDSGLPNDRFFAVRPEGSVSTLKIQRTERGDSAVYLCASSPGGFETQYFGPGTRLLVL.

This chain joins TRBV27 and TRBJ2-3; no firm D call. Germline V CDR1 and CDR2: MNHEY, SMNVEV (reference sequence). Trimming pared 10 bases from V and 0 bases from J, leaving 11 bases between. This CDR3 has 13 residues. CDR3 sequence (DNA): TGTGCCATCAAACAGACTAGCACAGATACGCAGTATTTT. Its protein is CAIKQTSTDTQYF.

The genes are TRBV11-3 and TRBJ2-5; possibly TRBD2 for D (8 bases). Germline values: CDR1 SGHNT, CDR2 YENEEA. Trimming removed 5 bases from V and 2 bases from J, with 21 bases in between. The CDR3 covers 17 residues. The CDR3, as DNA: TGTGCCAGCAGCCCAGGGGGGGCAGCGGGAGCACAAGAGACCCAGTACTTC. As protein: CASSPGGAAGAQETQYF.

The chain links TRBV6-6 to TRBJ1-1; 7 bases map to TRBD1. This CDR3 spans 13 amino acids. Trimming at V came to 5 bases and at J to 4 bases, leaving 4 bases not matched to a gene. Germline lookup yields CDR1 MNHNY and CDR2 SVGAGI (reference sequence). The CDR3 protein is CASSQTGFTEAFF. In DNA form, the CDR3 reads TGTGCCAGCAGTCAGACAGGGTTCACTGAAGCTTTCTTT.

With respect to this clone: An end of the junction does not agree with germline; a read error may underlie this. The chain carries TRBV28 and TRBJ2-3; 11 bases are a match to TRBD2. Germline V CDR1 and CDR2: MDHEN, SYDVKM. The CDR3 spans 13 residues. CDR3 nucleotides: TGTGCCAGCAGTTCAAACCCGGGACTAGCGGCTCATTTT. Translating gives CASSSNPGLAAHF.

This chain links TRBV7-2 with TRBJ1-2; 7 nucleotides align to TRBD1. The CDR3 runs 15 residues. The germline V gene has CDR1 SGHTA and CDR2 FQGNSA. V shed 0 bases, J shed 7 bases, and the junction held 8 bases outside the gene matches. The CDR3 sequence: CASSLALTGASGYTF. CDR3 bases: TGTGCCAGCAGCTTAGCCTTAACAGGGGCTAGTGGCTACACCTTC.

V gene TRBV5-4 combines with J gene TRBJ1-2; TRBD1 agrees at 7 bases. The CDR3 is made up of 14 amino acids. J lost 5 bases, V lost 0 bases, and 4 bases had no gene match. Germline V gene sequence: CDR1 SGHNT, CDR2 YYREEE (reference sequence). The CDR3 bases are TGTGCCAGCAGCTTGGAGACAGGGATGTATGGCTACACCTTC. Translated: CASSLETGMYGYTF.

V usage is TRBV5-1 and J usage is TRBJ2-2; 8 nucleotides line up with TRBD1. The ends lost 3 bases at V and 4 bases at J; junction bases unmatched: 8. The germline gives CDR1 SGHRS, CDR2 YFSETQ. The CDR3 has 16 residues. CDR3 nucleotides: TGCGCCAGCAGCTCGAGGACAGGGCCGGCCACCGGGGAGCTGTTTTTT. Encoded protein: CASSSRTGPATGELFF.

This rearrangement joins TRBV9 to TRBJ1-1; tentative D call: TRBD1 (5 bases). CDR3 length: 17 residues. Germline values: CDR1 SGDLS, CDR2 YYNGEE. V shed 4 bases and J shed 6 bases, with 25 bases lying between them. The CDR3 spells CASSPWDWEVSGSEAFF. The CDR3 nucleotides read TGTGCCAGCAGCCCCTGGGACTGGGAGGTCTCAGGCTCTGAAGCTTTCTTT.

This clone was observed a few times. The chain recombines TRBV7-9 with TRBJ2-7; the match to TRBD2 covers 7 bases. Per the germline V gene, CDR1 is SEHNR and CDR2 is FQNEAQ (reference sequence). Losses at the gene ends were 6 bases for V and 2 bases for J; bases not matched to a gene: 4. The length of the CDR3 is 13 residues. In DNA form, the CDR3 reads TGTGCCAGCAGTCCAAGCGGGACCTACGAGCAGTACTTC. Translating gives CASSPSGTYEQYF.

The chain is built from TRBV25-1 and TRBJ1-1; D gene ambiguous. Germline lookup yields CDR1 MGHDK and CDR2 SYGVNS. This CDR3 has 11 residues. The V and J ends lost 3 bases and 5 bases respectively, with 4 bases between them. The CDR3 DNA is TGTGCCAGCAGTGACCGGACTGAAGCTTTCTTT. Translated, it gives CASSDRTEAFF.

The chain carries TRBV15 and TRBJ2-7, with 10 bases that match TRBD2. CDR3 length equals 15 residues. Trimming cost V 7 bases and J 3 bases; bases outside gene matches: 9. CDR1 is LNHNV, CDR2 YYDKDF, per germline (reference sequence). CDR3 DNA: TGTGCCACCACCTCCTCTAGCGGGAGTTTCTACGAGCAGTACTTC. Protein product: CATTSSSGSFYEQYF.

The chain recombines TRBV12-5 with TRBJ1-1; D unclear. CDR1 and CDR2 (germline): LGHNT, FRNRAP. V shed 4 bases and J shed 4 bases, with 16 bases lying between them. CDR3 length equals 15 residues. The DNA for the CDR3 is TGTGCTAGTGGTTCTCCGACGAGGTGGAGCACTGAAGCTTTCTTT. Its translation: CASGSPTRWSTEAFF.

Comment on this clone: Other nucleotide sequences in the sample specify the same CDR3. The chain employs TRBV14 and TRBJ2-1, with 9 nucleotides matching TRBD2. CDR3 length: 15 amino acids. Germline V CDR1 and CDR2: SGHDN, FVKESK. The V gene end was trimmed by 1 base and the J gene end by 6 bases; junction bases not matched to a gene: 4. Here the CDR3 reads CASSQAAGGPNEQFF. The CDR3 DNA sequence: TGTGCCAGCAGCCAAGCTGCGGGAGGGCCCAATGAGCAGTTCTTC.

This chain links TRBV20-1 with TRBJ1-4; the D is unclear. Per the germline V gene, CDR1 is DFQATT and CDR2 is SNEGSKA (reference sequence). Trimming shortened V by 6 bases and J by 3 bases, and 5 bases separated the two germline ends. This CDR3 has 11 amino acids. CDR3 coding DNA: TGCAGTGCCGGTTCTAATGAAAAACTGTTTTTT. It codes for CSAGSNEKLFF.

This chain links TRBV30 with TRBJ1-1; D remains ambiguous. Per germline, CDR1 GTSNPN and CDR2 SVGIG (reference sequence). Trimming stripped 8 bases from V and 1 base from J, with 11 bases between. This CDR3 has 12 amino acids. In DNA form, the CDR3 reads TGTGCCCATCGATTCAAGAACACTGAAGCTTTCTTT. This encodes CAHRFKNTEAFF.